This TCR beta chain emerged from a study of blood T cell repertoires in COVID-19. Overall study context: From the United States, Italy and Spain came samples of acute and convalescent COVID-19.

Germline loops: CDR1 KGHSH, CDR2 LQKENI. The V gene end was trimmed by 6 bases and the J gene end by 0 bases; junction bases not matched to a gene: 14. This CDR3 is 17 amino acids long. Clones were read by immunoSEQ multiplex PCR, and TCRdb kept only the in-frame ones, dropping some. There are roughly 380,000 clones in the sample; more than 70% occur only once, and 1% to 1.5% lies in the top ten. The chain links TRBV18 to TRBJ2-7; 7 positions match TRBD2. The sample comprised PBMCs or T cells enriched from blood (not recorded which). The TCR comes from a man aged 25 to 40 who had recovered from COVID-19. The CDR3 is CASSLIVGGSNSYEQYF. In DNA, the CDR3 is TGTGCCAGCTCCCTAATCGTGGGGGGGTCCAACTCCTACGAGCAGTACTTC.